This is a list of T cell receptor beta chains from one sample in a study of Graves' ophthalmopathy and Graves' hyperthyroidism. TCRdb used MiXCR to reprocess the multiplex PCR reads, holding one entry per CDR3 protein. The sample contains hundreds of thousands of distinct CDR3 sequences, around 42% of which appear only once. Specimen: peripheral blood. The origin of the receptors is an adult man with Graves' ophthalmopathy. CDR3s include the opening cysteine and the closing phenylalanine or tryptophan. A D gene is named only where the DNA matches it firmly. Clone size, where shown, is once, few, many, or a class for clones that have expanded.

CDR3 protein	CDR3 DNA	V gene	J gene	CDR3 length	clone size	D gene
CATSRDRGTQYF	TGTGCCACCAGCAGAGATCGGGGGACCCAGTACTTC	TRBV15	TRBJ2-5	12	many	.
CSARAQNGRAYEQYF	TGCAGTGCTAGAGCTCAGAACGGCAGGGCCTACGAGCAGTACTTC	TRBV20-1	TRBJ2-7	15	few	.
CAISVQGVGTEAFF	TGTGCCATATCGGTACAGGGCGTAGGAACTGAAGCTTTCTTT	TRBV10-3	TRBJ1-1	14	.	.
CASSLVVGAGPYEQYF	TGTGCCAGCAGCTTGGTAGTAGGGGCAGGGCCCTACGAGCAGTACTTC	TRBV11-2	TRBJ2-7	16	.	.
CSVGPGGASSPLHF	TGCAGTGTAGGACCCGGGGGCGCCTCCTCACCCCTCCACTTT	TRBV20-1	TRBJ1-6	14	.	.
CASGTGGLEQYF	TGTGCCAGCGGGACAGGGGGCCTCGAGCAGTACTTC	TRBV2	TRBJ2-7	12	once	TRBD1
CASSLRDRDYEQYF	TGTGCCAGCAGCCTCAGGGACAGAGACTACGAGCAGTACTTC	TRBV7-9	TRBJ2-7	14	.	TRBD1
CATSRTQEGEAFF	TGTGCCACCAGCAGAACACAGGAGGGTGAAGCTTTCTTT	TRBV15	TRBJ1-1	13	many	.
CATSRDVGQVNEKLFF	TGTGCCACCAGCAGAGATGTCGGGCAGGTCAATGAAAAACTGTTTTTT	TRBV15	TRBJ1-4	16	many	.
CSVMGAGGYTF	TGCAGTGTTATGGGGGCGGGTGGCTACACCTTC	TRBV20-1	TRBJ1-2	11	.	.
CATSREGGLMNTEAFF	TGTGCCACCAGCAGAGAAGGGGGCCTTATGAACACTGAAGCTTTCTTT	TRBV15	TRBJ1-1	16	few	TRBD1
CASGPNSPLHF	TGTGCAAGCGGACCCAATTCACCCCTCCACTTT	TRBV14	TRBJ1-6	11	.	.
CSASSPGGDGYTF	TGCAGTGCTAGTTCGCCGGGGGGAGATGGCTACACCTTC	TRBV20-1	TRBJ1-2	13	.	.
CASTMTGGDTEAFF	TGTGCCAGCACCATGACAGGGGGCGACACTGAAGCTTTCTTT	TRBV5-5	TRBJ1-1	14	few	TRBD1
CASSPATGLYGYTF	TGTGCCAGCAGCCCGGCGACAGGGCTCTATGGCTACACCTTC	TRBV5-4	TRBJ1-2	14	.	TRBD1
CASSLSTGGWGETQYF	TGTGCCAGCAGCTTGTCGACAGGGGGCTGGGGCGAGACCCAGTACTTC	TRBV5-4	TRBJ2-5	16	once	TRBD1
CASSVPRDQETQYF	TGTGCCAGCAGCGTACCCAGGGACCAAGAGACCCAGTACTTC	TRBV7-2	TRBJ2-5	14	.	.
CASSVINSGANVLTF	TGTGCCAGCAGCGTAATCAACTCTGGGGCCAACGTCCTGACTTTC	TRBV9	TRBJ2-6	15	many	.
CASSLPPAPGWAETQYF	TGTGCCAGCAGCTTGCCCCCGGCCCCAGGATGGGCAGAGACCCAGTACTTC	TRBV7-4	TRBJ2-5	17	.	.
CASSFRASGGSSYEQYF	TGTGCCAGCAGTTTTCGGGCTAGCGGGGGAAGCTCCTACGAGCAGTACTTC	TRBV12-3/TRBV12-4	TRBJ2-7	17	.	TRBD2
CSGLPDSPAYEQYF	TGCAGCGGGCTCCCGGACAGCCCAGCCTACGAGCAGTACTTC	TRBV20-1	TRBJ2-7	14	.	.
CSARGRGSSHEQYF	TGCAGTGCTAGGGGCCGCGGGAGTTCCCACGAGCAGTACTTC	TRBV20-1	TRBJ2-7	14	few	TRBD2